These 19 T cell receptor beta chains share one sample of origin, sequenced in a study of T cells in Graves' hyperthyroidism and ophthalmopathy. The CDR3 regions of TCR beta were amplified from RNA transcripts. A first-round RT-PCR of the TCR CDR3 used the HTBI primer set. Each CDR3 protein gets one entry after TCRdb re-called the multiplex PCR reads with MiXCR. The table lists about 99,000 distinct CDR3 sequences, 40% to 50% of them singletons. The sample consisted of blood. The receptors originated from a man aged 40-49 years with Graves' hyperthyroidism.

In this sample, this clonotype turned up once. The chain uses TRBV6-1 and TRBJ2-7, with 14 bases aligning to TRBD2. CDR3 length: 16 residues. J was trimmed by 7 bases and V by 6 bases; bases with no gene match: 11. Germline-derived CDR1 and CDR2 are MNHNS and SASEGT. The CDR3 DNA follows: TGTGCCAGCAGGGGACTAGCGGGAGCCTCTTACAATGAGCAGTACTTC. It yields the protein CASRGLAGASYNEQYF.

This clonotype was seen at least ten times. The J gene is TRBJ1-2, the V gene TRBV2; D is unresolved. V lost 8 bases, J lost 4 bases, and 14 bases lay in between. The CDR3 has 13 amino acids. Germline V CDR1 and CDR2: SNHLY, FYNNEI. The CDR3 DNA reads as TGTGCCAGCTCCTCATCGGTTCGCTATGGCTACACCTTC. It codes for CASSSSVRYGYTF.

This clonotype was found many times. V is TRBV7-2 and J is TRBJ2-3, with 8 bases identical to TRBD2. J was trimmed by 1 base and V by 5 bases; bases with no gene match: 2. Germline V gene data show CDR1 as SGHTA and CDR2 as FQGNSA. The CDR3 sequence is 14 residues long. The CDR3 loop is CASSLLAGTDTQYF. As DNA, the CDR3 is TGTGCCAGCAGCCTACTAGCGGGCACAGATACGCAGTATTTT.

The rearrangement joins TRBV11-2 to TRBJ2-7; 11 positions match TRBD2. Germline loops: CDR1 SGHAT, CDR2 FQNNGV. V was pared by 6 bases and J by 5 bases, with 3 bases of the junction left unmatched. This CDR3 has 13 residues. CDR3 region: CASSPGLADEQYF. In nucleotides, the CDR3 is TGTGCCAGCAGTCCGGGACTAGCGGACGAGCAGTACTTC.

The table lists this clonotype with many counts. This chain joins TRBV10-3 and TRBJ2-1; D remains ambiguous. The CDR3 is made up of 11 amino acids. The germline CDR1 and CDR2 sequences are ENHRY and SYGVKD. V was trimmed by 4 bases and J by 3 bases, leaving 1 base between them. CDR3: CAISVYNEQFF. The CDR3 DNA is TGTGCCATCAGTGTCTACAATGAGCAGTTCTTC.

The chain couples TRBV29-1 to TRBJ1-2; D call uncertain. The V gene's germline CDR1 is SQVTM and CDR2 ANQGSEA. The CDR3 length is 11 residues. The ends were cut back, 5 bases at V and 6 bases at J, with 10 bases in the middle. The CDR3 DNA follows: TGCAGCGTTCCCAAGAGGGATGGCTACACCTTC. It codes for CSVPKRDGYTF.

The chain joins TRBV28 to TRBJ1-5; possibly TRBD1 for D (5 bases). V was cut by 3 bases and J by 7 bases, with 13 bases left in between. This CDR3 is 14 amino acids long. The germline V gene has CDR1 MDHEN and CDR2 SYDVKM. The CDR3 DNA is TGTGCCAGCAGTTTTCGGGGGATCGGGCAGCCCCAGCATTTT. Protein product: CASSFRGIGQPQHF.

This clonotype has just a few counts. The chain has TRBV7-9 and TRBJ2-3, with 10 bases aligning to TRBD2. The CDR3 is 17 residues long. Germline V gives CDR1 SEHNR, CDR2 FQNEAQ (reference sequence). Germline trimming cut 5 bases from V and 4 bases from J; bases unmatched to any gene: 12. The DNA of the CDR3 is TGTGCCAGCAGCCCCATTCGAGCGGGAGGGCCCGCAGATACGCAGTATTTT. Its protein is CASSPIRAGGPADTQYF.

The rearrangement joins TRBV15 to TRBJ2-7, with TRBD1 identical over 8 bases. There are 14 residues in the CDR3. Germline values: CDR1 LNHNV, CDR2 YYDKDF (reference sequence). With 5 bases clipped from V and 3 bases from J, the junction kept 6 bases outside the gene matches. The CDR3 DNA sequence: TGTGCCACCAGCGTTGACAGGGGAAGCTACGAGCAGTACTTC. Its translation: CATSVDRGSYEQYF.

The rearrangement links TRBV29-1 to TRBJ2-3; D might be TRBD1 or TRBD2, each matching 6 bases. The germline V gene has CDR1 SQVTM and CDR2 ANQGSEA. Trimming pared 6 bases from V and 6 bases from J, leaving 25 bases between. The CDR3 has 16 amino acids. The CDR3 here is CSVLLRRGGWRDTQYF. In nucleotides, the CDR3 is TGCAGCGTGCTCCTTCGGAGAGGGGGGTGGCGGGATACGCAGTATTTT.

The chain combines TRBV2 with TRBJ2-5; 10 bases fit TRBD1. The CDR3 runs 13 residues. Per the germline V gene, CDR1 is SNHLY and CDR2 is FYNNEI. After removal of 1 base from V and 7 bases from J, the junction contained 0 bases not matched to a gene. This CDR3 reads CASSEGTGGTQYF. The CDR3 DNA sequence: TGTGCCAGCAGTGAAGGGACAGGGGGGACCCAGTACTTC.

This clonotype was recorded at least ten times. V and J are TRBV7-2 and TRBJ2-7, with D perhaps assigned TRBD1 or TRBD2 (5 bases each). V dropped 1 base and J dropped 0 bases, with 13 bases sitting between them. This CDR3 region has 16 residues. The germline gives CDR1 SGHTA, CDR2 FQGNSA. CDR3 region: CASSLDPGRSSYEQYF. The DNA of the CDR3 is TGTGCCAGCAGCTTAGATCCGGGACGAAGCTCCTACGAGCAGTACTTC.

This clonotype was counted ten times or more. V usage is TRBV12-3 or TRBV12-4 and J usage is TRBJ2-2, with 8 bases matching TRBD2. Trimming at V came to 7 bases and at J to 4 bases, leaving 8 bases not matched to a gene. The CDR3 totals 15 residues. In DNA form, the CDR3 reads TGTGCCAGCACCTTAAACAGCGGGAGCACCGGGGAGCTGTTTTTT. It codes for CASTLNSGSTGELFF.

CDR3 region: CASTPGLAGERTQHF. The CDR3 DNA follows: TGTGCCAGCACCCCTGGGCTAGCGGGGGAGCGGACCCAGCATTTT. This chain links TRBV7-2 with TRBJ1-5; a weak D match, TRBD1 (5 bases). The V gene's germline CDR1 is SGHTA and CDR2 FQGNSA. CDR3 length equals 15 residues. Between the trimmed V and J ends, which lost 7 bases and 11 bases, there was a span of 24 bases.

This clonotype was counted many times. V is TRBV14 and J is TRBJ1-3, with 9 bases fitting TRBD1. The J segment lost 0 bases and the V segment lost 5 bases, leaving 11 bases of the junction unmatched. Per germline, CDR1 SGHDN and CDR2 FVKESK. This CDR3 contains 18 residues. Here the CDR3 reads CASSSNRDRVFSGNTIYF. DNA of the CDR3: TGTGCCAGCAGCTCAAACCGGGACAGGGTTTTCTCTGGAAACACCATATATTTT.

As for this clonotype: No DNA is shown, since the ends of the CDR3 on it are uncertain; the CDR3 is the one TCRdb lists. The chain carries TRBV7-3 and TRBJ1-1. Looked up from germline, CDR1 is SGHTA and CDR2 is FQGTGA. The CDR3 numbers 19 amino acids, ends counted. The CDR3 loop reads CASSFYICSDRAGRTEAFF.

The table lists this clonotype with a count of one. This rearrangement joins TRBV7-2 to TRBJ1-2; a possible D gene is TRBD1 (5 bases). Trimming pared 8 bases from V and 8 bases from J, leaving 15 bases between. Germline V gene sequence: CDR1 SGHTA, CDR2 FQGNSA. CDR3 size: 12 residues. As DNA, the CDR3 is TGTGCCAGCCCCGTAGGGGAAGTAGGCTACACCTTC. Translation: CASPVGEVGYTF.

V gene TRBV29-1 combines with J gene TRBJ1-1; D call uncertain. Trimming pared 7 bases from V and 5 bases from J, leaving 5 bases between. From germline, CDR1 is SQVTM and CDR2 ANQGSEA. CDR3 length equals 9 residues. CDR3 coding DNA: TGCAGCGCCCGGACTGAAGCTTTCTTT. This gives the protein CSARTEAFF.

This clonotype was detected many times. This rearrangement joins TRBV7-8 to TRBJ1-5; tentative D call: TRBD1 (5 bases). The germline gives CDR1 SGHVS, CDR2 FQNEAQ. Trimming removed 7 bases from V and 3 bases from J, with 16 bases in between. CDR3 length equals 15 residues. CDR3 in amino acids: CASTLSGGVNQPQHF. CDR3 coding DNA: TGTGCCAGCACCCTCAGCGGGGGGGTCAATCAGCCCCAGCATTTT.